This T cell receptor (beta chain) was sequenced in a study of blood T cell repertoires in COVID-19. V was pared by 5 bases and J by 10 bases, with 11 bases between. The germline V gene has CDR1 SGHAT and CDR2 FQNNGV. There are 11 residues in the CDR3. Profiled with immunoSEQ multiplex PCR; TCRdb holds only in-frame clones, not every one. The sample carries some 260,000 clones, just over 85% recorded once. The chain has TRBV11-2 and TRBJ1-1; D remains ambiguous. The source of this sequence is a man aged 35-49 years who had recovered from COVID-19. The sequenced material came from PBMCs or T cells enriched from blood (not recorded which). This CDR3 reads CASSVRGGAFF. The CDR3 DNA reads TGTGCCAGCAGCGTTAGAGGTGGAGCTTTCTTT.